Listed below are T cell receptor beta chains from one sample, sequenced in a study of blood T cell repertoires in COVID-19. Generated by immunoSEQ multiplex PCR, the TCRdb table keeps only in-frame clones and is missing some. The data contain 30,000 to 40,000 clones, about 90% of them singletons. The source material was peripheral blood. These receptors all stem from a woman in her seventies with active COVID-19. The CDR3 runs from the conserved cysteine through the conserved F or W. A D gene is named only where the DNA matches it firmly. A row's size may be missing; if present it is once, few, many or a size class.

clone size	D gene	V gene	J gene	CDR3 DNA	CDR3 protein
-	-	TRBV10-3	TRBJ1-1	TGTGCCATCAGTGAGTTGACTGGCGTGTCAGCTTTCTTT	CAISELTGVSAFF
-	-	TRBV4-1	TRBJ1-6	TGCGCCAGCAGCCCCTGGAGAGAGGCATCACCCCTCCACTTT	CASSPWREASPLHF
-	TRBD2	TRBV10-1	TRBJ2-2	TGCGCCAGCAGTCCTAGCGGGAACACCGGGGAGCTGTTTTTT	CASSPSGNTGELFF
-	-	TRBV5-1	TRBJ2-2	TGCGCCAGCAGCTTGGACTCTACCGGGGAGCTGTTTTTT	CASSLDSTGELFF
-	-	TRBV5-4	TRBJ2-3	TGTGCCAGCAGCTTGGGAGAGGCAGATACGCAGTATTTT	CASSLGEADTQYF
-	TRBD1	TRBV2	TRBJ1-4	TGTGCCAGCCGCCGGGACAGTGGTGAAAAACTGTTTTTT	CASRRDSGEKLFF
-	-	TRBV28	TRBJ2-7	TGTGCCAGCAGTTTAGACGACGCCAGGGTTGGGCTACTCGAGCAGTACTTC	CASSLDDARVGLLEQYF
-	-	TRBV19	TRBJ2-3	TGTGCCAGTAGCCACAATCCTCTGGAGGGGAGCACAGATACGCAGTATTTT	CASSHNPLEGSTDTQYF
-	-	TRBV5-4	TRBJ2-6	TGTGCCAGCAGCTTGTCAGAAACTGGGGCCAACGTCCTGACTTTC	CASSLSETGANVLTF
once	-	TRBV11-2	TRBJ2-5	TGTGCCAGCAGCTTAGAATTAGCAGCGAGAGAGACCCAGTACTTC	CASSLELAARETQYF
few	-	TRBV27	TRBJ2-7	TGTGCCAGCAGTTTGTCGCTAGTCGGATACGAGCAGTACTTC	CASSLSLVGYEQYF
-	-	TRBV6-5	TRBJ2-3	TGTGCCAGCAGGAGTGAGGGGGGCACAGATACGCAGTATTTT	CASRSEGGTDTQYF
-	TRBD1	TRBV9	TRBJ2-3	TGTGCCAGCAGCGGAACAGGGGGTCGCACAGATACGCAGTATTTT	CASSGTGGRTDTQYF
-	-	TRBV29-1	TRBJ2-2	TGCAGCGTCGGACTACCTAACACCGGGGAGCTGTTTTTT	CSVGLPNTGELFF
once	TRBD2	TRBV18	TRBJ2-1	TGTGCCAGCTCACCCTCGAGTCGGGGGGGTAGTGAGCAGTTCTTC	CASSPSSRGGSEQFF
-	-	TRBV7-2	TRBJ2-6	TGTGCCAGCAGCCCGTATGGCTCCGGGGCCAACGTCCTGACTTTC	CASSPYGSGANVLTF
-	TRBD1	TRBV5-1	TRBJ2-7	TGCGCCAGCAGCACCCAGGGGGCGACGGGCGAGCAGTACTTC	CASSTQGATGEQYF
-	TRBD2	TRBV5-1	TRBJ2-3	TGCGCCAGCAGCTCGACTAGCGGCGTAACCATAGATACGCAGTATTTT	CASSSTSGVTIDTQYF
-	-	TRBV2	TRBJ2-1	TGTGCCAGCTTCCCGGAGCCGGGGGATCGCAGAATCGATGAGCAGTTCTTC	CASFPEPGDRRIDEQFF
few	-	TRBV18	TRBJ2-5	TGTGCCAGCTCACCACGGGGCGAGGAGACCCAGTACTTC	CASSPRGEETQYF
once	-	TRBV27	TRBJ2-3	TGTGCCAGCAGTTCATGGCCCTACAGGGGTGGCGGGACAACCGATACGCAGTATTTT	CASSSWPYRGGGTTDTQYF
-	TRBD1	TRBV4-3	TRBJ1-2	TGCGCCAGCAGCCAAGCGGACAGGGGACCCTATGGCTACACCTTC	CASSQADRGPYGYTF
-	-	TRBV28	TRBJ1-4	TGTGCCAGCAGTTCCCCTCCAACTAATGAAAAACTGTTTTTT	CASSSPPTNEKLFF
-	-	TRBV5-4	TRBJ2-1	TGTGCCAGCAGCCTCAGGGTGTTCCCCTACAATGAGCAGTTCTTC	CASSLRVFPYNEQFF
-	-	TRBV7-9	TRBJ2-1	TGTGCCAGCAGAGGACTAAACTACAATGAGCAGTTCTTC	CASRGLNYNEQFF
-	TRBD1	TRBV6-5	TRBJ1-3	TGTGCCAGCACCCTCGGGACAGGGAGCGACACCATATATTTT	CASTLGTGSDTIYF